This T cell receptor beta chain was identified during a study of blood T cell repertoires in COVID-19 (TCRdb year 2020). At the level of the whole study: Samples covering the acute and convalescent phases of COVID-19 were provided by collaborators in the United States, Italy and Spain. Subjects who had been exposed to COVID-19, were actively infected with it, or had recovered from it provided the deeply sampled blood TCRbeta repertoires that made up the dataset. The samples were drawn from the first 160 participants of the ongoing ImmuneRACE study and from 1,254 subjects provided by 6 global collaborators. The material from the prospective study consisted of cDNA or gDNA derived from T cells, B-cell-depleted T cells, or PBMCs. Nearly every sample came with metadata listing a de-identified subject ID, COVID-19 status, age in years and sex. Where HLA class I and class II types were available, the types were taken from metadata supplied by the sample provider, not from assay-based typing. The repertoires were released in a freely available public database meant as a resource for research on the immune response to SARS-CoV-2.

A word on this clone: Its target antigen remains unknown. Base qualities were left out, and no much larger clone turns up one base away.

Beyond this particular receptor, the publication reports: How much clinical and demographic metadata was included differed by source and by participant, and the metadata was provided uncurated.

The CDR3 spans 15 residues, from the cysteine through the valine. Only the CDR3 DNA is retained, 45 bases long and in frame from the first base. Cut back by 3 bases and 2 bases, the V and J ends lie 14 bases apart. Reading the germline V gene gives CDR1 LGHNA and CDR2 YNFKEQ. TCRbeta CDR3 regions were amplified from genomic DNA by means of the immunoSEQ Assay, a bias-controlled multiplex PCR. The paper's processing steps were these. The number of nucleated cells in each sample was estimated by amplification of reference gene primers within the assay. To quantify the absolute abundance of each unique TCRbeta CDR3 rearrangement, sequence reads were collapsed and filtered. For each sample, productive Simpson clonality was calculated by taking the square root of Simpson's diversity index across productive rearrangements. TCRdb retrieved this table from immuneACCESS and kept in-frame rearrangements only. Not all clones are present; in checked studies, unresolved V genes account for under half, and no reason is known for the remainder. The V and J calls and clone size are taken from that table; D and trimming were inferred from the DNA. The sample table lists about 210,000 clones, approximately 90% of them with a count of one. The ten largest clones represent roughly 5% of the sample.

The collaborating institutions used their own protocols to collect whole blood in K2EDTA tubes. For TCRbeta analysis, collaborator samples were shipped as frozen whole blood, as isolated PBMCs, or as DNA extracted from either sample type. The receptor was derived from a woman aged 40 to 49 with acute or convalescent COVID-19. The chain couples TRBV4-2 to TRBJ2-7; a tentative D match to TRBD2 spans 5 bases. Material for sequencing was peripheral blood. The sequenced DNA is TGTGCCAGCAGCCACAGTGCCGGAGGAACCTACGAGCAGTACGTC. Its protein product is CASSHSAGGTYEQYV.